This T cell receptor (beta chain) was profiled in a study of shared clonotypes between healthy human individuals. As regards this clone: Its antigen is not identified.

Profiling relied on immunoSEQ multiplex PCR, and the TCRdb table lists in-frame clones only, not all of them. The table records a few million clones, roughly 93% of them present only once. Study outcomes and limitations: Measured sharing among donors was expected to vary with sequencing depth.

The donors were adults (healthy and HIV-negative) with no recent acute infections or vaccinations. Adults of Caucasian background living in Nashville, Tennessee made up all donors. The receptor was derived from a man between 18 and 29 years old in good health. Some clones in this sample may be carry-over from other donors' samples. The sample comprised naive CD4+ T cells from PBMCs. Subset defined: CD45RA+ positively selected.

The CDR3 DNA reads TGCAGCGTTAATACAGGGCTCAACGAGCAGTACTTC. Its translation: CSVNTGLNEQYF. The rearrangement uses TRBV29-1 and TRBJ2-7; a possible D gene is TRBD1 (6 bases). The CDR3 has 12 residues. Looked up from germline, CDR1 is SQVTM and CDR2 is ANQGSEA. The V and J ends lost 5 bases and 5 bases respectively, with 13 bases between them.